This T cell receptor beta chain is drawn from a study of shared clonotypes between healthy human individuals. Study-level results: Donors were few, which limited the genetic and exposure-history diversity represented. Incomplete sequencing of sorted subsets was indicated by rarefaction despite large depth.

With 6 bases clipped from V and 6 bases from J, the junction kept 8 bases outside the gene matches. Germline CDR1 reads SGHTA; CDR2 reads FQGTGA. CDR3 size: 15 residues. Comment on this clone: Its antigen is currently unknown.

Researchers partitioned CD4+ cells into CD45RA+ naive and CD45RA-negative memory subsets. The assay was immunoSEQ multiplex PCR, and TCRdb's table has in-frame clones only and misses some. Of roughly 2.5 million clones listed, around 90% were seen once; the top ten hold roughly 0.14%. The TCR comes from a young man in good health. The sample was naive CD4+ T cells sorted from blood. Sample subset: CD45RA+ positively selected. This chain links TRBV7-3 with TRBJ2-2, with TRBD1 identical over 9 bases. The CDR3 DNA follows: TGTGCCAGCAGTCAAAACAGGGGGCCCCCCGGGGAGCTGTTTTTT. It codes for CASSQNRGPPGELFF.